This T cell receptor (beta chain) appears in the sequencing data of a study of regulatory T cells in long-lasting Graves disease. This clonotype occurred many times. The CDR3 loop spans 11 amino acids. V was trimmed by 9 bases and J by 6 bases, leaving 11 bases between them. The germline V gene has CDR1 LGHDT and CDR2 YNNKEL (reference sequence). Assembly of TCR beta libraries relied on iRepertoire HTBI primers together with Arm-PCR of CDR3 regions. MiXCR, run by TCRdb on the multiplex PCR reads, gives a single entry per CDR3 protein. This repertoire shows roughly 700,000 distinct CDR3 sequences, 25% to 35% found once; its top ten account for roughly 46%. Time point described: persistent/refractory GD, antithyroid drugs over 5 years with positive TRAb. Preparation of the TCR library used RNA extracted from PBMCs.

The sample consisted of peripheral blood mononuclear cells (PBMCs), taken when the disease was refractory, from a patient treated with antithyroid drugs. This clonotype was sampled from a female donor with Graves disease. The chain carries TRBV3-1 and TRBJ1-1, with D uncertain. In DNA, the CDR3 is TGTGCCAGTAGTCAGAGGGCTGAAGCTTTCTTT. Translation: CASSQRAEAFF.